This TCR beta chain emerged from a study of immune heterogeneity within non-small cell lung tumors. Study-level information: It was found that the tumors were a handful of squamous cell carcinomas, 9 to 10 non-squamous carcinomas and 1 not otherwise specified. Findings and limits, study-wide: Multiple tumor sites within a patient showed recurrence of identical dominant CDR3 beta clonotypes; site-unique high-frequency clones were present as well. Individual patients largely had distinct high-frequency T-cell receptor beta clonotypes from one another.

Bulk tumor genomic DNA constituted the template, at around 600 ng per sample. From each primary tumor, several far-apart biopsies were obtained during surgery. Enrolled individuals presented with untreated, newly diagnosed non-small cell lung cancer and received curative surgery. In a multiplex PCR, 32 V and 13 J primers amplified TCR beta CDR3. TCRdb reprocessed the multiplex PCR reads with MiXCR, giving one entry per CDR3 protein. The sample contains 4,500 or so distinct CDR3 sequences, roughly 35% of which appear only once. The V gene lost 1 base and the J gene lost 6 bases, with 7 bases spanning the gap. Germline V gene data show CDR1 as SGHDT and CDR2 as YYEEEE. There are 12 residues in the CDR3. In the case of this clonotype: Its antigen is currently unknown.

This TCR derives from a woman in her forties or fifties with non-small cell lung cancer. The gene calls are TRBV5-6 and TRBJ2-5; D might be TRBD2 (5 bases). Sequenced material: lung tumor tissue. For the CDR3, the DNA is TGTGCCAGCAGCTTGTCGGGGAAGACCCAGTACTTC. This sequence encodes CASSLSGKTQYF.